The entry below describes one TCR beta chain. The assay was immunoSEQ multiplex PCR, and TCRdb's table has in-frame clones only and misses some. This repertoire shows about 680,000 clones, 70% to 90% found once; its top ten account for about 1.5%. V trimming: 6 bases; J trimming: 8 bases; junction bases outside the gene matches: 16. The CDR3 has 17 residues. Germline-derived CDR1 and CDR2 are LNHDA and SQIVND (reference sequence). The data were taken from a study of Ad26.COV2.S vaccination and SARS-CoV-2 variants. Stated treatment: around 19 received Ad26.COV2.S at low or high dose, single or two shots; about five received placebo; per-sample allocation not given. Day 63 after the first vaccine or placebo injection was the time point for sampling.

The V and J genes are TRBV19 and TRBJ2-1, with 10 bases matching TRBD2. The TCR comes from a person aged 18-65 years who received the Ad26.COV2.S COVID-19 vaccine or a placebo. The sample was peripheral blood, taken in a trial of Ad26.COV2.S vaccine versus placebo. The CDR3 sequence is CASRWGSGGALAYEQFF. CDR3 bases: TGTGCCAGTAGATGGGGCAGCGGGGGGGCCCTTGCGTATGAGCAGTTCTTC. The variable domain in full, with the rest retrieved from reference TRBV19 and TRBJ2-1, is DGGITQSPKYLFRKEGQNVTLSCEQNLNHDAMYWYRQDPGQGLRLIYYSQIVNDFQKGDIAEGYSVSREKKESFPLTVTSAQKNPTAFYLCASRWGSGGALAYEQFFGPGTRLTVL.